This entry lists 27 T cell receptor beta chains sequenced from one sample in a study of OX40 agonist ivuxolimab in advanced cancers. Sequencing used immunoSEQ multiplex PCR; TCRdb keeps in-frame clones, though not all of them. The top ten clones hold roughly 1.4% of a sample with about 86,000 clones, approximately 88% of them seen once. This specimen was CD4+ or CD8+ T cells sorted from blood, taken in a trial of the OX40 agonist ivuxolimab. Every receptor here comes from an adult with an advanced solid tumor such as melanoma, head and neck, liver or kidney cancer.

The CDR3 region has the DNA TGTGCCAGCAGCAAAAAATGCCCGACAGTGGGTAACTCTGGGGCCAACGTCCTGACTTTC. Protein sequence: CASSKKCPTVGNSGANVLTF. V and J are TRBV21-1 and TRBJ2-6; TRBD1 is taken as the D call from the table, unchecked against the DNA. TRBV21-1 has pseudogene status. This CDR3 contains 20 residues.

In its sample, this clone was seen once. The chain joins TRBV29-1 to TRBJ1-2; tentatively, D is TRBD1 (6 bases). V was trimmed by 7 bases and J by 2 bases, leaving 11 bases between them. Germline V gives CDR1 SQVTM, CDR2 ANQGSEA. This CDR3 is 12 amino acids long. The CDR3 DNA follows: TGCAGCGGGTCCGACAGGAACTATGGCTACACCTTC. Its protein product is CSGSDRNYGYTF.

This chain joins TRBV4-2 and TRBJ2-7; D is ambiguous. Trimming took off 0 bases at V and 1 base at J, with 22 bases between the two ends. CDR3 length: 19 amino acids. Germline values: CDR1 LGHNA, CDR2 YNFKEQ. CDR3 residues: CASSQDIGIMAVTSYEQYF. The CDR3 DNA sequence: TGTGCCAGCAGCCAAGATATAGGAATTATGGCGGTAACTTCCTACGAGCAGTACTTC.

This chain connects TRBV28 to TRBJ1-5; D is unresolved. V gave up 5 bases and J gave up 4 bases, with 15 bases separating them. In germline, CDR1 is MDHEN, CDR2 SYDVKM. The CDR3 is 15 residues long. CDR3 loop: CASSPNLGLNQPQHF. The CDR3 coding sequence is TGTGCCAGCAGTCCGAATCTCGGGCTTAATCAGCCCCAGCATTTT. The full variable domain, rest sourced from reference TRBV28 and TRBJ1-5, is DVKVTQSSRYLVKRTGEKVFLECVQDMDHENMFWYRQDPGLGLRLIYFSYDVKMKEKGDIPEGYSVSREKKERFSLILESASTNQTSMYLCASSPNLGLNQPQHFGDGTRLSIL.

The chain employs TRBV7-9 and TRBJ2-7; D uncertain. From germline, CDR1 is SEHNR and CDR2 FQNEAQ (reference sequence). V was trimmed by 1 base and J by 4 bases, leaving 5 bases between them. The CDR3 spans 12 residues. The CDR3 spells CASSLERYEQYF. As DNA, the CDR3 is TGTGCCAGCAGCTTAGAACGGTACGAGCAGTACTTC.

This chain connects TRBV5-1 to TRBJ2-1; the D gene could be TRBD1 or TRBD2 (5 bases each). CDR3 size: 15 residues. Germline CDR1 reads SGHRS; CDR2 reads YFSETQ. Trimming pared 1 base from V and 2 bases from J, leaving 10 bases between. CDR3 residues: CASSLMQGPYNEQFF. CDR3 DNA sequence: TGCGCCAGCAGCTTGATGCAGGGACCCTACAATGAGCAGTTCTTC.

The rearrangement joins TRBV9 to TRBJ2-1; 10 bases line up with TRBD1. After removal of 0 bases from V and 6 bases from J, the junction contained 3 bases not matched to a gene. Germline assignment: CDR1 SGDLS and CDR2 YYNGEE. The CDR3 covers 15 residues. CDR3 loop: CASSVDGQGGNEQFF. The DNA for the CDR3 is TGTGCCAGCAGCGTAGATGGACAGGGGGGCAATGAGCAGTTCTTC.

J is TRBJ2-5 and V is TRBV5-4; perhaps TRBD1 as D (7 bases). The CDR3 loop spans 16 amino acids. Germline CDR1 SGHNT, CDR2 YYREEE (reference sequence). Trimming shortened V by 5 bases and J by 5 bases, and 22 bases separated the two germline ends. CDR3 protein: CASSSPIGGTVETQYF. The CDR3 DNA is TGTGCCAGCAGTTCCCCCATCGGCGGGACAGTGGAGACCCAGTACTTC.

The chain is built from TRBV7-9 and TRBJ2-2; D is perhaps TRBD1 or TRBD2 (5 bases each). The V gene's germline CDR1 is SEHNR and CDR2 FQNEAQ (reference sequence). Trimming removed 4 bases from V and 3 bases from J, with 12 bases in between. CDR3 length: 15 residues. This CDR3 is CASSSPGPYTGELFF. The CDR3 bases are TGTGCCAGCAGCTCTCCGGGACCCTACACCGGGGAGCTGTTTTTT.

The chain couples TRBV19 to TRBJ1-2, with TRBD1 matching over 9 bases. J was trimmed by 2 bases and V by 0 bases; bases with no gene match: 10. The CDR3 sequence is 18 residues long. Germline V CDR1 and CDR2: LNHDA, SQIVND (reference sequence). The CDR3 loop is CASSIDSYLGTGNYGYTF. As DNA, the CDR3 is TGTGCCAGTAGTATAGATTCCTACCTCGGGACAGGGAACTATGGCTACACCTTC.

The chain recombines TRBV28 with TRBJ1-2; no clear D gene. This CDR3 spans 13 amino acids. The germline V gene has CDR1 MDHEN and CDR2 SYDVKM. Trimming stripped 3 bases from V and 4 bases from J, with 9 bases between. The CDR3 region has the DNA TGTGCCAGCAGTTTCGGCAGAACCTATGGCTACACCTTC. As protein: CASSFGRTYGYTF.

The chain links TRBV10-3 to TRBJ2-7; the match to TRBD2 covers 14 bases. Per the germline V gene, CDR1 is ENHRY and CDR2 is SYGVKD. V shed 6 bases, J shed 5 bases, and the junction held 3 bases outside the gene matches. CDR3 length equals 14 residues. In nucleotides, the CDR3 is TGTGCCATCAGATTGACTAGCGGGGGGGACGAGCAGTACTTC. This translates into CAIRLTSGGDEQYF.

The chain links TRBV11-1 to TRBJ2-1; 9 positions agree with TRBD2. The junction had 3 bases not matched to a gene; V was cut back by 2 bases and J by 4 bases. Germline-derived CDR1 and CDR2 are SGHAT and FQDESV (reference sequence). The CDR3 has 15 residues. The CDR3, as DNA: TGTGCCAGCAGCTTACTAGCGGGAAGTTACAATGAGCAGTTCTTC. It yields the protein CASSLLAGSYNEQFF.

This clone appeared a few times. The V gene is TRBV9, the J gene TRBJ2-1; TRBD2 might be the D (6 bases). The CDR3 is 16 residues long. Germline CDR1 and CDR2: SGDLS and YYNGEE. The V end was cut by 0 bases, the J end by 4 bases, with 14 bases between. CDR3 nucleotides: TGTGCCAGCAGCGTAGGGGGAGGAGCGGTGTACAATGAGCAGTTCTTC. Translating gives CASSVGGGAVYNEQFF.

This clone showed up just once. The chain's CDR3 is CASSLNYPAYNEQFF. The CDR3 bases are TGTGCCAGCAGCTTAAATTACCCCGCCTACAATGAGCAGTTCTTC. The genes are TRBV7-9 and TRBJ2-1, with unresolved D. V shed 2 bases and J shed 2 bases, with 10 bases lying between them. The germline gives CDR1 SEHNR, CDR2 FQNEAQ (reference sequence). The CDR3 spans 15 residues.

The J gene is TRBJ2-1, the V gene TRBV14; 12 bases map to TRBD2. J lost 5 bases, V lost 1 base, and 9 bases had no gene match. Germline V CDR1 and CDR2: SGHDN, FVKESK. This CDR3 has 18 amino acids. The CDR3 reads CASSQGTSGIPLHNEQFF. CDR3 sequence (DNA): TGTGCCAGCAGCCAAGGGACTAGCGGGATCCCTTTACACAATGAGCAGTTCTTC. The full variable domain, with the rest looked up from reference TRBV14 and TRBJ2-1, is EAGVTQFPSHSVIEKGQTVTLRCDPISGHDNLYWYRRVMGKEIKFLLHFVKESKQDESGMPNNRFLAERTGGTYSTLKVQPAELEDSGVYFCASSQGTSGIPLHNEQFFGPGTRLTVL.

This clone has just a few counts. This rearrangement joins TRBV18 to TRBJ1-1, with 7 bases that match TRBD1. The CDR3 loop spans 15 amino acids. The V and J ends lost 9 bases and 2 bases, in that order; junction bases with no gene match: 12. In germline, CDR1 is KGHSH, CDR2 LQKENI. The CDR3 nucleotides are TGTGCCAGTTCGGCGTCCGGGACAGTTAACACTGAAGCTTTCTTT. It specifies CASSASGTVNTEAFF.

V gene TRBV7-3 combines with J gene TRBJ2-3, with D possibly matching TRBD2 (5 bases). The germline V and J ends were trimmed by 5 bases and 3 bases, with 15 bases remaining between them. The CDR3 covers 15 residues. Germline CDR1 is SGHTA and CDR2 is FQGTGA. CDR3 in amino acids: CASSRSGSTTDTQYF. The CDR3 bases are TGTGCCAGCAGCCGATCGGGATCCACGACAGATACGCAGTATTTT.

The chain recombines TRBV19 with TRBJ2-4, with D possibly TRBD1 on 7 matching bases. CDR3 size: 17 residues. Trimming removed 1 base at V and 1 base at J, with 14 bases between. The germline V gene encodes CDR1 LNHDA and CDR2 SQIVND (reference sequence). This chain's CDR3 is CASSIGGGGLAKNIQYF. The CDR3 DNA sequence: TGTGCCAGTAGTATAGGAGGAGGGGGCTTGGCCAAAAACATTCAGTACTTC.

This sequence joins TRBV28 and TRBJ1-5; no firm D call. The CDR3 is made up of 12 amino acids. V was pared by 8 bases and J by 4 bases, with 9 bases between. Germline loops: CDR1 MDHEN, CDR2 SYDVKM. The CDR3, as DNA: TGTGCCAGCGGCCTTTCGAATCAGCCCCAGCATTTT. Translated, it gives CASGLSNQPQHF.

This chain joins TRBV11-2 and TRBJ2-7; perhaps TRBD1 as D (6 bases). Per the germline V gene, CDR1 is SGHAT and CDR2 is FQNNGV. The germline V and J ends were trimmed by 0 bases and 0 bases, with 12 bases remaining between them. The CDR3 consists of 16 residues. CDR3 DNA sequence: TGTGCCAGCAGCTTAGATGCCGGGACATACTCCTACGAGCAGTACTTC. This gives the protein CASSLDAGTYSYEQYF.

This clone appeared a single time. The DNA for the CDR3 is TGTGCCAGCAGTTACTCCAGGGAGCGGTCACCCCTCCACTTT. Its protein is CASSYSRERSPLHF. This chain connects TRBV6-6 to TRBJ1-6; tentatively, D is TRBD1 (5 bases). The length of the CDR3 is 14 residues. Germline V lookup: CDR1 MNHNY, CDR2 SVGAGI (reference sequence). The V end lost 0 bases, the J end lost 10 bases, and 10 bases lay between the germline ends.

This chain joins TRBV30 and TRBJ1-5, with D possibly matching TRBD1 (6 bases). The germline gives CDR1 GTSNPN, CDR2 SVGIG (reference sequence). This CDR3 contains 14 residues. Trimming stripped 4 bases from V and 3 bases from J, with 13 bases between. The CDR3 region is CAWTGGQYNQPQHF. The DNA of the CDR3 is TGTGCCTGGACTGGGGGCCAATACAATCAGCCCCAGCATTTT. Full variable domain (missing parts from reference TRBV30 and TRBJ1-5): SQTIHQWPATLVQPVGSPLSLECTVEGTSNPNLYWYRQAAGRGLQLLFYSVGIGQISSEVPQNLSASRPQDRQFILSSKKLLLSDSGFYLCAWTGGQYNQPQHFGDGTRLSIL.

The genes are TRBV28 and TRBJ1-5; 7 positions agree with TRBD1. V was pared by 1 base and J by 2 bases, with 2 bases of the junction left unmatched. The CDR3 is 15 residues long. Germline lookup yields CDR1 MDHEN and CDR2 SYDVKM. CDR3 protein: CASSLSGGGNQPQHF. The CDR3, as DNA: TGTGCCAGCAGTTTATCAGGGGGTGGCAATCAGCCCCAGCATTTT.

The chain recombines TRBV28 with TRBJ2-3; D is possibly TRBD1 (7 bases). The CDR3 has 15 amino acids. Germline loops: CDR1 MDHEN, CDR2 SYDVKM. The V end lost 3 bases, the J end lost 3 bases, and 13 bases lay between the germline ends. CDR3 bases: TGTGCCAGCAGTTTGAATGCAGGGGGGACAGATACGCAGTATTTT. Protein sequence: CASSLNAGGTDTQYF.

The chain has TRBV5-5 and TRBJ2-2; 8 positions agree with TRBD1. The trim removed 1 base at V and 3 bases at J, leaving 5 bases unmatched. The CDR3 covers 16 residues. Per the germline V gene, CDR1 is SGHKS and CDR2 is YYEKEE (reference sequence). The CDR3 here is CASSLIGQGYTGELFF. CDR3 coding DNA: TGTGCCAGCAGCTTGATAGGACAGGGATACACCGGGGAGCTGTTTTTT.

The rearrangement links TRBV5-1 to TRBJ1-1; TRBD1 matches 7 bases. After removal of 0 bases from V and 7 bases from J, the junction contained 9 bases not matched to a gene. CDR3 size: 15 residues. The germline V gene has CDR1 SGHRS and CDR2 YFSETQ. CDR3 protein: CASSLVLQGRHEAFF. The CDR3 region has the DNA TGCGCCAGCAGCTTGGTACTACAGGGGAGACATGAAGCTTTCTTT.